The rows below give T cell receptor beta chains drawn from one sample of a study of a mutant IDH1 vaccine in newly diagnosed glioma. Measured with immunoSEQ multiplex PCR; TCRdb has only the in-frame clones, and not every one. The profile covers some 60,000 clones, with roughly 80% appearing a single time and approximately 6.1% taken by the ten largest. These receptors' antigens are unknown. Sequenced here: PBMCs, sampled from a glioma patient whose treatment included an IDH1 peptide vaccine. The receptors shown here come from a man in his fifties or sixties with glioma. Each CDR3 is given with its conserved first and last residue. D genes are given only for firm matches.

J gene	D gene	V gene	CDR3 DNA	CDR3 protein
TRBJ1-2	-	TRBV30	TGTGCCTGGGGGAGAGGGGACATTACAAACTATGGCTACACCTTC	CAWGRGDITNYGYTF
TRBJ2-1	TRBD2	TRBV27	TGTGCCAGCAGTTTATCTACTAGCGGGGATCTCAATGAGCAGTTCTTC	CASSLSTSGDLNEQFF
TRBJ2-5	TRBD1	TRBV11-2	TGTGCCAGCAGCTTAGGGACAGGGCAAGAGACCCAGTACTTC	CASSLGTGQETQYF
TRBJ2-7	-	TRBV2	TGTGCCAGCAGTGAAACGAGCCGTTCCTACGAGCAGTACTTC	CASSETSRSYEQYF
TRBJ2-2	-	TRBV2	TGTGCCAGCAGGCCCGCGGGACACCTATTCACCGGGGAGCTGTTTTTT	CASRPAGHLFTGELFF
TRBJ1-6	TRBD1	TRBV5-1	TGCGCCACAAAACCGGGACAGGAGAATTCACCCCTCCACTTT	CATKPGQENSPLHF
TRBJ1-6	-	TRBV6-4	TGTGCCAGCAGTTCCGGGACACCTAATTCACCCCTCCACTTT	CASSSGTPNSPLHF
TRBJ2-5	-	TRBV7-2	TGTGCCAGCAGCTTAGATTCGAGCGGCTTAAAGTACTTC	CASSLDSSGLKYF
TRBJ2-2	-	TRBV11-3	TGTGCCAGCAACTGGAATGGGAACACCGGGGAGCTGTTTTTT	CASNWNGNTGELFF
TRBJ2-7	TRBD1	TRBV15	TGTGCCACCAGCATCCGGGACAGGGCTTACGAGCAGTACTTC	CATSIRDRAYEQYF
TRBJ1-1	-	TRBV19	TGTGCCAGTAGTACCCCCGCAGCGTTGAACACTGAAGCTTTCTTT	CASSTPAALNTEAFF
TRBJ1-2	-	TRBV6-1	TGTGCCAGCAGTGAGGCGGTGTCTGGCTACACCTTC	CASSEAVSGYTF
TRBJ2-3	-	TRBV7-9	TGTGCCAGCAGCCTTAGCGGAGTGGCAGATACGCAGTATTTT	CASSLSGVADTQYF
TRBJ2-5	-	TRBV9	TGTGCCAGCAGCCTCCGGCTAGGTTCAGGCGAGACCCAGTACTTC	CASSLRLGSGETQYF
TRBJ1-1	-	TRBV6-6	TGTGCCAGCAGCCACGGGAGCCTGGGGGTCACTGAAGCTTTCTTT	CASSHGSLGVTEAFF
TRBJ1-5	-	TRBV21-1	TGTGCCAGCAGCAAAGAACGCCTAGGCAATCAGCCCCAGCATTTT	CASSKERLGNQPQHF
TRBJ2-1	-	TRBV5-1	TGCGCCAGCAGCTTGGATTACAGGGGGGGCTACAATGAGCAGTTCTTC	CASSLDYRGGYNEQFF
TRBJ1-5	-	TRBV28	TGTGCCAGCAGTCGAGATCAAGGGTTCCGGCCCCAGCATTTT	CASSRDQGFRPQHF